One sample yielded the 17 T cell receptor beta chains listed below, sequenced in a study of T cells in women clearing cervical HPV infection. Sequenced by immunoSEQ multiplex PCR; TCRdb stores in-frame clones only, minus some. The table for this sample gives roughly 12,000 clones. Sequencing used blood buffy coat. Receptors originate from a woman aged 18 to 75 with a cervical HPV16 infection that either progressed to CIN3+ or cleared (not recorded which).

Comment on this clone: The DNA ends 3 residues before the CDR3 does, and the rest of the CDR3 is filled in from the germline J gene. V gene TRBV5-1 combines with J gene TRBJ2-7; a possible D gene is TRBD1 (6 bases). Germline CDR1 SGHRS, CDR2 YFSETQ. The CDR3 is 15 amino acids. Deletions cut 3 bases from V and 2 bases from J, with 15 bases between. CDR3 in amino acids: CASSSGTYSTYEQYF. The sequenced part of the CDR3 DNA is TGCGCCAGCAGCTCCGGGACATACTCAACCTACGAG. The entire variable domain, with the rest obtained from reference TRBV5-1 and TRBJ2-7, is as follows: KAGVTQTPRYLIKTRGQQVTLSCSPISGHRSVSWYQQTPGQGLQFLFEYFSETQRNKGNFPGRFSGRQFSNSRSEMNVSTLELGDSALYLCASSSGTYSTYEQYFGPGTRLTVT.

Remarks on this clone: The read falls 3 residues short of the CDR3 end, and the missing part is taken from the germline J gene. The rearrangement uses TRBV30 and TRBJ1-4; no definite D call. This CDR3 spans 12 amino acids. The germline CDR1 and CDR2 sequences are GTSNPN and SVGIG (reference sequence). The CDR3 loop reads CAWRPSTSPLFF. The part of the CDR3 DNA that was read is TGTGCCTGGAGGCCGAGCACTTCACCA.

Note on this clone: Read sequence stops 3 residues before the CDR3 end, and the germline J gene provides the missing end. The V gene is TRBV19, the J gene TRBJ2-3, with 9 bases aligning to TRBD1. Germline lookup yields CDR1 LNHDA and CDR2 SQIVND (reference sequence). This CDR3 is 13 amino acids long. The CDR3 loop reads CASTTQGAETQYF. CDR3 DNA (partial): TGTGCCAGTACCACACAGGGGGCGGAGACG.

Comment on this clone: With the read ending 3 residues before the CDR3 end, the germline J gene is used to fill in that end. This chain joins TRBV6-2 or TRBV6-3 and TRBJ2-3, with 10 bases matching TRBD2. V trimming: 4 bases; J trimming: 2 bases; junction bases outside the gene matches: 3. The CDR3 length is 15 residues. CDR1 and CDR2 (germline): MNHEY, SVGEGT. CDR3 bases read: TGTGCCAGCAGTTTGAGCGGGGGGGTCACAGATACG. Translating gives CASSLSGGVTDT. The entire CDR3 protein reads CASSLSGGVTDTQYF.

A word on this clone: The read halts 3 residues ahead of the CDR3 end, with the missing end drawn from the germline J gene. This chain joins TRBV5-1 and TRBJ1-4, with TRBD1 as a possible D gene (5 bases). CDR1 and CDR2 (germline): SGHRS, YFSETQ. With 5 bases removed from V and 6 bases from J, the gap between germline ends came to 14 bases. This CDR3 has 14 residues. CDR3 loop: CASSPGGYYEKLFF. The covered CDR3 bases are TGCGCCAGCAGTCCCGGGGGGTACTATGAAAAA.

As regards this clone: The CDR3 end is not reached by the read, which stops 3 residues before it; the germline J gene fills it in. The chain couples TRBV5-1 to TRBJ1-1; unclear D gene. CDR1 is SGHRS and CDR2 is YFSETQ in the germline V gene. V lost 4 bases to trimming and J lost 1 base, with 11 bases between them. The CDR3 covers 14 residues. The CDR3 reads CASSRNGENTEAFF. The covered CDR3 bases are TGCGCCAGCAGCAGGAACGGGGAGAACACTGAA.

Details on this clone: Read coverage stops 3 residues before the CDR3 terminus; the germline J gene supplies the remainder. V and J are TRBV10-3 and TRBJ2-3, with 7 bases identical to TRBD1. V was pared by 0 bases and J by 2 bases, with 5 bases of the junction left unmatched. CDR1 and CDR2 from the germline V gene are ENHRY and SYGVKD. CDR3 size: 16 residues. CDR3 DNA (partial): TGTGCCATCAGTGAGTCGAAGGACAGGACCACAGATACG. Protein product: CAISESKDRTTDT. The CDR3 as a whole reads CAISESKDRTTDTQYF.

Comment on this clone: The DNA ends 3 residues before the CDR3 does, and the rest of the CDR3 is filled in from the germline J gene. The chain uses TRBV2 and TRBJ2-7; the match to TRBD2 covers 8 bases. J was trimmed by 2 bases and V by 6 bases; bases with no gene match: 12. The CDR3 has 16 amino acids. Germline V gives CDR1 SNHLY, CDR2 FYNNEI. The chain's CDR3 is CASRDPRTSRAYEQYF. CDR3 DNA, as far as it was read: TGTGCCAGCAGGGATCCCAGGACTAGCAGGGCCTACGAG. The full variable domain, in which reference TRBV2 and TRBJ2-7 provide the parts outside the CDR3, is EPEVTQTPSHQVTQMGQEVILRCVPISNHLYFYWYRQILGQKVEFLVSFYNNEISEKSEIFDDQFSVERPDGSNFTLKIRSTKLEDSAMYFCASRDPRTSRAYEQYFGPGTRLTVT.

Comment on this clone: Coverage ceases 3 residues before the CDR3 finishes, and the germline J gene fills in the end. The chain uses TRBV18 and TRBJ2-1; 11 nucleotides align to TRBD2. The CDR3 sequence is 15 residues long. V lost 4 bases, J lost 8 bases, and 7 bases stayed unmatched. Germline CDR1 KGHSH, CDR2 LQKENI. The covered CDR3 bases are TGTGCCAGCTCACGATTAGCGGGGGGGCCGGATGAG. Its protein product is CASSRLAGGPDE. The whole CDR3 is CASSRLAGGPDEQFF.

In regard to this clone: Sequencing ends 3 residues short of the CDR3 end; the germline J gene provides the rest. The chain couples TRBV5-1 to TRBJ2-3; the D gene is possibly TRBD2 (6 bases). The CDR3 length is 15 residues. Germline V gives CDR1 SGHRS, CDR2 YFSETQ. CDR3 DNA, as far as it was read: TGCGCCAGCAAAGAAACGGCACTAGCAGAAGAGACG. This codes for CASKETALAEET. The full CDR3 sequence reads CASKETALAEETQYF.

Concerning this clone itself: The read ends 3 residues early relative to the CDR3; the germline J gene fills the gap. The V call is TRBV9, the J call TRBJ1-2; the match to TRBD1 covers 7 bases. CDR3 length: 14 residues. Trimming at V came to 1 base and at J to 7 bases, leaving 7 bases not matched to a gene. Germline CDR1 is SGDLS and CDR2 is YYNGEE. The CDR3 bases that were read are TGTGCCAGCAGCGTAAATAGGGGGCAGGGTGGC. It yields the protein CASSVNRGQGG. The entire CDR3 is CASSVNRGQGGYTF.

Notes on this clone: The read gets to within 3 residues of the CDR3 end, and the germline J gene fills in the rest. The chain couples TRBV20-1 to TRBJ2-2; 14 bases are shared with TRBD2. CDR3 length: 15 amino acids. The V and J ends lost 4 bases and 4 bases, in that order; junction bases with no gene match: 2. The germline gives CDR1 DFQATT, CDR2 SNEGSKA (reference sequence). The CDR3: CSATTSGGATGELFF. Partial CDR3 DNA: TGCAGTGCTACGACTAGCGGGGGGGCCACCGGGGAG.

Incomplete CDR3 DNA: TGTGCCAGCAGCCCTCCGGGGGACTACGAC. Translating it yields CASSPPGDYD. The complete CDR3 sequence is CASSPPGDYDYTF. The gene calls are TRBV7-2 and TRBJ1-2; tentative D call: TRBD1 (5 bases). The CDR3 is cut off 3 residues early in the read; its end comes from the germline J gene. CDR1 SGHTA and CDR2 FQGNSA come from the germline V gene. The CDR3 runs to 13 residues.

About this clone itself: Read coverage stops 3 residues before the CDR3 terminus; the germline J gene supplies the remainder. The V gene is TRBV18, the J gene TRBJ2-5; D possibly corresponds to TRBD2 (5 bases). The CDR3 has 15 amino acids. The germline V gene has CDR1 KGHSH and CDR2 LQKENI. V was cut by 0 bases and J by 4 bases, with 12 bases left in between. The CDR3 loop reads CASSPPLSEGETQYF. The CDR3 DNA, read in part, is TGTGCCAGCTCACCACCCCTGTCAGAGGGAGAGACC.

CDR3 DNA (partial): TGTGCCAGCAGCCAACTAGCGGGGCCCACAGATACC. Amino acid sequence: CASSQLAGPTDT. The whole CDR3 is CASSQLAGPTDTYTF. The chain carries TRBV7-2 and TRBJ1-2, with TRBD1 as a possible D gene (5 bases). With the read ending 3 residues before the CDR3 end, the germline J gene is used to fill in that end. The CDR3 is 15 amino acids. Germline lookup yields CDR1 SGHTA and CDR2 FQGNSA.

In the case of this clone: The read is 3 residues too short to cover the CDR3 end, so that end is filled in from the germline J gene. The chain has TRBV7-9 and TRBJ2-5, with a possible D match to TRBD2 (6 bases). The length of the CDR3 is 15 residues. CDR1 and CDR2 (germline): SEHNR, FQNEAQ (reference sequence). Trimming left V 7 bases short and J 2 bases short, with 17 bases between. The sequenced part of the CDR3 DNA is TGTGCCAGCACCCCCGGAGGGTTAAGGCAAGAGACC. Translation: CASTPGGLRQET. The full CDR3 protein is CASTPGGLRQETQYF.

Points on this clone: The observed sequence ends 3 residues before the CDR3 terminus, with the missing tail filled in from the germline J gene. This sequence joins TRBV7-9 and TRBJ1-2; 9 nucleotides line up with TRBD1. The length of the CDR3 is 15 residues. Germline lookup yields CDR1 SEHNR and CDR2 FQNEAQ (reference sequence). The CDR3 is CASSLPGQGGYDYTF. The CDR3 bases that were read are TGTGCCAGCAGCTTACCGGGACAGGGAGGTTACGAC.